The present TCR beta chain was sequenced within a study of post-analysis software for immune sequencing data. As regards this clonotype: No antigen is known for it.

General study results and limits: In patients, about 5 TRBV segments were more frequent than in controls, with TRBV5-6, TRBV5-1 and TRBV20-1 among them.

Built from TCR beta cDNA, the libraries had unique molecular identifiers in them. MiXCR was run by TCRdb on the PCR reads, yielding one entry per CDR3 protein. Altogether 800,000 to 950,000 distinct CDR3 sequences are present, roughly 58% being singletons, with the ten largest covering approximately 4.3%. The CDR3 is 14 amino acids. With V trimmed by 3 bases and J by 7 bases, 6 bases remained unmatched. Germline V gives CDR1 KGHDR, CDR2 SFDVKD. The clonotype comes from a girl aged 10 to 17 with multiple sclerosis. Input material: blood. This chain links TRBV24-1 with TRBJ1-2; 8 nucleotides match TRBD1. The CDR3 here is CATSDPGQGGGYTF. Written as DNA, the CDR3 is TGTGCCACCAGTGATCCAGGACAGGGTGGTGGCTACACCTTC.